The clone carrying this TCR beta chain was detected only a few times. Trimming shortened V by 6 bases and J by 7 bases, and 10 bases separated the two germline ends. Germline V CDR1 and CDR2: SNHLY, FYNNEI. The CDR3 extends over 11 amino acids. The source of the sample is a study of CD8+CD57+ T cells in acquired aplastic anemia. Study-level information: The sorted CD4+ and CD8+ cells yielded an average around 3.4 ug of DNA. CD4+ reads averaged roughly 9.9 million in healthy donors.

Genomic DNA, serving as template, underwent TCR beta VDJ and CDR3 profiling. TCRdb redid the calling of the reads with MiXCR, one entry per CDR3 protein. The table has around 230,000 distinct CDR3 sequences, roughly 55% seen once. This receptor was identified in a human donor in good health. The chain links TRBV2 to TRBJ2-7; D is unresolved. Sequenced material: sorted CD4+, CD8+, or CD8+CD57+ T cells (not recorded which) from PBMCs. The CDR3 loop reads CASRQSGEQYF. The DNA for the CDR3 is TGTGCCAGCAGGCAGAGTGGGGAGCAGTACTTC.